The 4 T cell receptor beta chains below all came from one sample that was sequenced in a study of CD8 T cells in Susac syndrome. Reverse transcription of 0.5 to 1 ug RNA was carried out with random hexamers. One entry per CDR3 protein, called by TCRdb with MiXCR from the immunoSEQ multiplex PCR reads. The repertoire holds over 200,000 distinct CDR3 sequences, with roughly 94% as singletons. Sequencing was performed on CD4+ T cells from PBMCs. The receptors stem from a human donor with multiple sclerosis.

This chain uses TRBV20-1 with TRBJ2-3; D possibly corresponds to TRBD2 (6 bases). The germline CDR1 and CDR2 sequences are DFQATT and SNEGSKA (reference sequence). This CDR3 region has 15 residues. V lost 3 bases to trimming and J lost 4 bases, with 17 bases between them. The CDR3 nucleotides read TGCAGTGCTAGTCGGGGGTCTACGGGCTCAGATACGCAGTATTTT. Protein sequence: CSASRGSTGSDTQYF.

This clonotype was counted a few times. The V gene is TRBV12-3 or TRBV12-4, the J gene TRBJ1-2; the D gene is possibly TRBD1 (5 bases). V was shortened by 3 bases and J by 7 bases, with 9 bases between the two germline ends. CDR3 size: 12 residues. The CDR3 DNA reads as TGTGCCAGCAGTTTCATCGGGGGTGGCTACACCTTC. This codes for CASSFIGGGYTF.

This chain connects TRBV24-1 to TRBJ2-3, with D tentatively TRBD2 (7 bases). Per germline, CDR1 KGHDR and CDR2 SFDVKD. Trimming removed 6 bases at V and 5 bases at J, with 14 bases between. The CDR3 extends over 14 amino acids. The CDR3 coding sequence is TGTGCCACCAGTCCGGGGGGCGTTCAAGATACGCAGTATTTT. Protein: CATSPGGVQDTQYF.

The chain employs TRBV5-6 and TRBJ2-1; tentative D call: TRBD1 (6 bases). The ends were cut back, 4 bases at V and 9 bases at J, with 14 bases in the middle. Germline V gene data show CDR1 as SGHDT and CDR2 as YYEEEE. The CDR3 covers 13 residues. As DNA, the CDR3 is TGTGCCAGCAGCCCGGACAGTAGGAGTGAGCAGTTCTTC. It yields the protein CASSPDSRSEQFF.